The 29 T cell receptor beta chains presented below share a single source sample, sequenced in a study of early T cells in non-severe SARS-CoV-2 infection. One entry per CDR3 protein, called by TCRdb with MiXCR from the 5' RACE reads. The table records more than 25,000 distinct CDR3 sequences, under 6% of them present only once. The sequenced material came from whole blood. These TCRs come from an adult who was a healthcare worker with PCR-confirmed SARS-CoV-2 infection or an uninfected control (not recorded which).

This clonotype was recorded at least ten times. V and J are TRBV20-1 and TRBJ2-3; 7 bases fit TRBD1. The CDR3 has 14 amino acids. In germline, CDR1 is DFQATT, CDR2 SNEGSKA (reference sequence). V lost 6 bases to trimming and J lost 2 bases; unmatched junction nucleotides: 8. DNA of the CDR3: TGCAGTGCCAGGGGGATCCTAAACACAGATACGCAGTATTTT. It translates to CSARGILNTDTQYF.

V usage is TRBV10-3 and J usage is TRBJ1-1; 8 positions agree with TRBD1. Germline V gives CDR1 ENHRY, CDR2 SYGVKD. This CDR3 is built from 15 residues. V shed 7 bases and J 0 bases; nucleotides not matched to a gene: 7. The CDR3 bases are TGTGCCATCACTCCGACAGGGGAATTGAACACTGAAGCTTTCTTT. It codes for CAITPTGELNTEAFF.

This clonotype was seen ten or more times. The chain is built from TRBV2 and TRBJ1-5; D ambiguous. This CDR3 spans 17 amino acids. Between the trimmed V and J ends, which lost 3 bases and 0 bases, there was a span of 15 bases. Germline lookup yields CDR1 SNHLY and CDR2 FYNNEI. DNA for the CDR3: TGTGCCAGCAGTGATGCGTCGGCAGCATATAGCAATCAGCCCCAGCATTTT. Amino acids: CASSDASAAYSNQPQHF. Using reference TRBV2 and TRBJ1-5 for the parts outside the CDR3, the full variable domain is EPEVTQTPSHQVTQMGQEVILRCVPISNHLYFYWYRQILGQKVEFLVSFYNNEISEKSEIFDDQFSVERPDGSNFTLKIRSTKLEDSAMYFCASSDASAAYSNQPQHFGDGTRLSIL.

This chain connects TRBV20-1 to TRBJ2-2; D gene unclear. The CDR3 extends over 14 amino acids. The V and J ends lost 3 bases and 2 bases respectively, with 10 bases between them. Looked up from germline, CDR1 is DFQATT and CDR2 is SNEGSKA (reference sequence). The CDR3 nucleotides are TGCAGTGCTAGTGGGTCGAGAAACACCGGGGAGCTGTTTTTT. As protein: CSASGSRNTGELFF.

Turning to this clonotype: This may arise from a read error, as a much more abundant clone is one base away. The chain couples TRBV5-1 to TRBJ2-1, with 9 nucleotides matching TRBD1. The CDR3 spans 15 residues. CDR1 is SGHRS, CDR2 YFSETQ, per germline. The CDR3 sequence is CVSSSTGTGSDEQFF. As DNA, the CDR3 is TGCGTCAGCAGCTCAACCGGGACAGGGAGCGATGAGCAGTTCTTC.

In its sample, this clonotype was seen many times. The V gene is TRBV6-4, the J gene TRBJ2-3, with 11 bases fitting TRBD2. The trim removed 5 bases at V and 5 bases at J, leaving 3 bases unmatched. CDR3 length: 14 residues. Germline loops: CDR1 MRHNA, CDR2 SNTAGT. The CDR3 bases are TGTGCCAGCAGTATAGCGGGGGGGCAAGATACGCAGTATTTT. Translating gives CASSIAGGQDTQYF.

This clonotype was detected ten times or more. The V call is TRBV5-1, the J call TRBJ2-3, with 7 bases that match TRBD1. V lost 4 bases, J lost 1 base, and 3 bases stayed unmatched. The CDR3 is made up of 14 amino acids. Germline lookup yields CDR1 SGHRS and CDR2 YFSETQ. CDR3 residues: CASSQQGRTDTQYF. CDR3 nucleotides: TGCGCCAGCAGCCAACAGGGGCGCACAGATACGCAGTATTTT.

This rearrangement joins TRBV3-1 to TRBJ1-5; a possible D gene is TRBD1 (5 bases). This CDR3 has 13 residues. Per germline, CDR1 LGHDT and CDR2 YNNKEL (reference sequence). The V and J ends lost 4 bases and 9 bases respectively, with 13 bases between them. CDR3: CASSRDRTGPQHF. CDR3 DNA: TGTGCCAGCAGCCGGGACCGGACGGGGCCCCAGCATTTT.

V usage is TRBV6-5 and J usage is TRBJ2-5; TRBD1 matches at 10 bases. Trimming removed 7 bases from V and 5 bases from J; junction bases left unmatched: 4. The CDR3 totals 13 residues. The V gene's germline CDR1 is MNHEY and CDR2 SVGAGI. DNA of the CDR3: TGTGCCAGCACCGGACAGGGGGTGGAGACCCAGTACTTC. Protein product: CASTGQGVETQYF.

By sample share, this clonotype is medium-sized (0.01 to 0.1%). The rearrangement uses TRBV5-1 and TRBJ2-7; weak D call: TRBD2 (7 bases). This CDR3 comprises 14 residues. Trimming left V 4 bases short and J 2 bases short, with 13 bases between. The V gene's germline CDR1 is SGHRS and CDR2 YFSETQ. The CDR3 DNA sequence: TGCGCCAGCAGCGGGGGGGCTGGGGCCTACGAGCAGTACTTC. Protein product: CASSGGAGAYEQYF. Supplemented by reference TRBV5-1 and TRBJ2-7, the full variable domain reads KAGVTQTPRYLIKTRGQQVTLSCSPISGHRSVSWYQQTPGQGLQFLFEYFSETQRNKGNFPGRFSGRQFSNSRSEMNVSTLELGDSALYLCASSGGAGAYEQYFGPGTRLTVT.

The chain couples TRBV18 to TRBJ2-3; D not certain. The CDR3 extends over 12 amino acids. Germline CDR1 and CDR2: KGHSH and LQKENI. V gave up 4 bases and J gave up 2 bases, with 4 bases separating them. The DNA for the CDR3 is TGTGCCAGCTCACAACCCACAGATACGCAGTATTTT. It is translated as CASSQPTDTQYF.

The table lists this clonotype with many counts. The chain has TRBV6-5 and TRBJ2-6; possibly TRBD1 for D (6 bases). CDR1 and CDR2 from the germline V gene are MNHEY and SVGAGI. CDR3 length equals 18 residues. Trimming pared 2 bases from V and 2 bases from J, leaving 16 bases between. The CDR3 is CASSYKERTGTGANVLTF. The DNA of the CDR3 is TGTGCCAGCAGTTACAAGGAAAGAACAGGGACTGGGGCCAACGTCCTGACTTTC.

This clonotype has ten or more counts. The chain has TRBV6-1 and TRBJ2-7; 11 bases agree with TRBD1. Per the germline V gene, CDR1 is MNHNS and CDR2 is SASEGT. This CDR3 is built from 15 residues. V was pared by 3 bases and J by 0 bases, with 1 base of the junction left unmatched. The chain's CDR3 is CASSEGTGGSYEQYF. Written as DNA, the CDR3 is TGTGCCAGCAGTGAGGGGACAGGGGGCTCCTACGAGCAGTACTTC.

This sequence joins TRBV28 and TRBJ2-6; D may be TRBD1 (6 bases). V shed 10 bases and J shed 4 bases, with 17 bases lying between them. This CDR3 region has 15 residues. Germline V gene sequence: CDR1 MDHEN, CDR2 SYDVKM. This chain's CDR3 is CATSAPGDGANVLTF. DNA of the CDR3: TGTGCCACCAGCGCCCCAGGGGACGGGGCCAACGTCCTGACTTTC.

This clonotype has ten or more counts. This rearrangement joins TRBV18 to TRBJ2-2, with TRBD1 as a possible D gene (5 bases). The V gene's germline CDR1 is KGHSH and CDR2 LQKENI. V was shortened by 2 bases and J by 0 bases, with 28 bases between the two germline ends. CDR3 length: 22 residues. Here the CDR3 DNA reads TGTGCCAGCTCACCAAATCCCATACGAGGCGCAGGGCCCCGTTCGAACACCGGGGAGCTGTTTTTT. Translated: CASSPNPIRGAGPRSNTGELFF.

This clonotype came up many times. This sequence joins TRBV6-1 and TRBJ2-5, with D maybe TRBD1 (6 bases). The CDR3 spans 14 residues. The germline V gene has CDR1 MNHNS and CDR2 SASEGT. Between the trimmed V and J ends, which lost 5 bases and 5 bases, there was a span of 15 bases. The CDR3 DNA reads TGTGCCAGCAGTAGACAGGAGCTCTGGGAGACCCAGTACTTC. Protein sequence: CASSRQELWETQYF.

The CDR3 protein is CASSEGGESTDTQYF. The CDR3 nucleotides are TGTGCCAGCAGCGAAGGGGGCGAAAGCACAGATACGCAGTATTTT. The chain uses TRBV7-8 and TRBJ2-3; 7 bases line up with TRBD1. V lost 5 bases and J lost 0; bases outside the gene matches: 5. The germline CDR1 and CDR2 sequences are SGHVS and FQNEAQ. The CDR3 length is 15 residues.

This clonotype has ten or more counts. The chain has TRBV18 and TRBJ2-5; D is uncertain. The ends were cut back, 3 bases at V and 4 bases at J, with 12 bases in the middle. This CDR3 region has 14 residues. Germline loops: CDR1 KGHSH, CDR2 LQKENI. The CDR3 is CASSPHPTGETQYF. The CDR3 region has the DNA TGTGCCAGCTCACCTCACCCGACTGGAGAGACCCAGTACTTC.

In its sample, this clonotype was seen many times. The chain uses TRBV6-1 and TRBJ2-6; D is ambiguous. Deletions cut 2 bases from V and 2 bases from J, with 7 bases between. The germline CDR1 and CDR2 sequences are MNHNS and SASEGT. The CDR3 is 15 amino acids. Here the CDR3 DNA reads TGTGCCAGCAGTGAAAGAGAAGCTGGGGCCAACGTCCTGACTTTC. Amino acids: CASSEREAGANVLTF.

By share, this clonotype ranks as medium-sized. The rearrangement joins TRBV18 to TRBJ1-2; a possible D gene is TRBD1 (5 bases). The CDR3 length is 16 residues. V was clipped by 3 bases and J by 5 bases, with 19 bases between them. Germline CDR1 and CDR2: KGHSH and LQKENI. This CDR3 is CASSPWDSRGTYGYTF. As DNA, the CDR3 is TGTGCCAGCTCACCCTGGGACTCTCGGGGGACTTATGGCTACACCTTC. The whole variable domain, filled in from reference TRBV18 and TRBJ1-2, reads NAGVMQNPRHLVRRRGQEARLRCSPMKGHSHVYWYRQLPEEGLKFMVYLQKENIIDESGMPKERFSAEFPKEGPSILRIQQVVRGDSAAYFCASSPWDSRGTYGYTFGSGTRLTVV.

In this sample, this clonotype turned up many times. The gene calls are TRBV3-1 and TRBJ2-3; TRBD1 is a possible D gene (6 bases). CDR1 and CDR2 from the germline V gene are LGHDT and YNNKEL (reference sequence). The CDR3 has 15 amino acids. V was cut by 2 bases and J by 0 bases, with 9 bases left in between. The CDR3 loop reads CASSQLGGSTDTQYF. CDR3 DNA: TGTGCCAGCAGCCAACTAGGGGGTAGCACAGATACGCAGTATTTT.

This clonotype was observed many times. The CDR3 nucleotides are TGTGCCATCAGTGAGCCGGAGACAGGGGATCGGACTGAAGCTTTCTTT. Translating gives CAISEPETGDRTEAFF. The V and J genes are TRBV10-3 and TRBJ1-1; 8 bases are a match to TRBD1. The germline CDR1 and CDR2 sequences are ENHRY and SYGVKD. The CDR3 extends over 16 amino acids. V lost 2 bases, J lost 5 bases, and 10 bases stayed unmatched.

There are a few counts of this clonotype. The rearrangement links TRBV28 to TRBJ2-2; D is ambiguous. Germline values: CDR1 MDHEN, CDR2 SYDVKM. The V end was cut by 2 bases, the J end by 4 bases, with 11 bases between. The CDR3 loop spans 15 amino acids. The CDR3 DNA is TGTGCCAGCAGTTTACCTAGGGCGAGCACCGGGGAGCTGTTTTTT. Protein sequence: CASSLPRASTGELFF.

J is TRBJ1-5 and V is TRBV5-6, with a weak D call TRBD1 (6 bases). The germline CDR1 and CDR2 sequences are SGHDT and YYEEEE. CDR3 length: 18 residues. V dropped 1 base and J dropped 0 bases, with 17 bases sitting between them. This CDR3 reads CASSLWVSGGDSNQPQHF. CDR3 DNA: TGTGCCAGCAGCTTGTGGGTATCGGGGGGCGATAGCAATCAGCCCCAGCATTTT.

This clonotype has at least ten counts. This chain connects TRBV12-5 to TRBJ1-1, with a tentative D call TRBD1 (6 bases). CDR1 is LGHNT, CDR2 FRNRAP, per germline. This CDR3 spans 15 amino acids. Trimming stripped 2 bases from V and 5 bases from J, with 15 bases between. In DNA form, the CDR3 reads TGTGCTAGTGGTTTGACCAATACAGGGAGGACTGAAGCTTTCTTT. This translates into CASGLTNTGRTEAFF.

Worth noting for this clonotype: With a much larger clone just one base away, this may be a read error. The conserved phenylalanine or tryptophan is not found at the CDR3 terminus, so this likely reflects a read error. This chain connects TRBV7-6 to TRBJ2-3; 11 bases map to TRBD2. This CDR3 is built from 14 residues. J lost 5 bases, V lost 6 bases, and 4 bases had no gene match. Looked up from germline, CDR1 is SGHVS and CDR2 is FNYEAQ. The CDR3: CASSLAGGQDTQYL. In DNA, the CDR3 is TGTGCCAGCAGTCTAGCGGGGGGTCAAGATACGCAGTATCTT.

The V call is TRBV5-1, the J call TRBJ2-1, with D possibly being TRBD2 (6 bases). The CDR3 has 13 residues. The V gene's germline CDR1 is SGHRS and CDR2 YFSETQ. The V end was cut by 2 bases, the J end by 6 bases, with 9 bases between. CDR3 bases: TGCGCCAGCAGCTTAGGGGACTTCAATGAGCAGTTCTTC. It encodes CASSLGDFNEQFF.

In this sample, this clonotype turned up many times. V is TRBV11-2 and J is TRBJ2-4; D tentatively fits TRBD1 or TRBD2 (5 bases each). The V and J ends lost 6 bases and 0 bases respectively, with 18 bases between them. This CDR3 contains 17 residues. CDR1 and CDR2 from the germline V gene are SGHAT and FQNNGV. The CDR3 nucleotides are TGTGCCAGCAGATCAACCCGGGACGCGCTAGCCAAAAACATTCAGTACTTC. This encodes CASRSTRDALAKNIQYF.

This clonotype was seen only a few times. DNA for the CDR3: TGTGCCAGCAGCCTTCGACAGGGTTTGTCACCCCTCCACTTT. Encoded protein: CASSLRQGLSPLHF. The genes are TRBV9 and TRBJ1-6, with 7 bases aligning to TRBD1. With V trimmed by 4 bases and J by 10 bases, 8 bases remained unmatched. The germline V gene encodes CDR1 SGDLS and CDR2 YYNGEE. The CDR3 sequence is 14 residues long. Supplemented by reference TRBV9 and TRBJ1-6, the full variable domain reads DSGVTQTPKHLITATGQRVTLRCSPRSGDLSVYWYQQSLDQGLQFLIQYYNGEERAKGNILERFSAQQFPDLHSELNLSSLELGDSALYFCASSLRQGLSPLHFGNGTRLTVT.